In its sample, the clone carrying this T cell receptor beta chain was seen a few times. The source of the sample is a study of blood T cells in healthy people across ages. A second PCR of roughly 7 to 11 cycles used a sample-barcoded 5' primer and a J-beta primer mix. TCRdb ran MiXCR on the 5' RACE reads and lists one entry per CDR3 protein. The sample contains about 800,000 distinct CDR3 sequences, 20% to 25% of which appear only once. This same sample was also taken into another study, of T cells of mothers and their children.

This clonotype originated in a boy aged 10-17 years in good health. Sequenced material: blood.

This CDR3 is CASSLADGTSGGRNEQYF. The CDR3, as DNA: TGTGCCAGCAGCTTGGCCGACGGGACTAGCGGGGGTAGAAACGAGCAGTACTTC. The rearrangement links TRBV5-6 to TRBJ2-7; 14 bases are a match to TRBD2. The germline V gene has CDR1 SGHDT and CDR2 YYEEEE. The J segment lost 5 bases and the V segment lost 0 bases, leaving 10 bases of the junction unmatched. This CDR3 has 18 amino acids.